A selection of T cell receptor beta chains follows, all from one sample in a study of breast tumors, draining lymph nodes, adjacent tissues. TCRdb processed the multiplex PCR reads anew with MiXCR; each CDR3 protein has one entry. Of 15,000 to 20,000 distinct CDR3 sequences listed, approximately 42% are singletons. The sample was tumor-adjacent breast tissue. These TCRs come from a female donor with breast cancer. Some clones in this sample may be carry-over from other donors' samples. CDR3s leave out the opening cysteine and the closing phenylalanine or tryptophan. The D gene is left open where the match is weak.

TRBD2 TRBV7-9 ASGSGSGETQY
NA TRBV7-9 ASSPPTDLSSYNEQF
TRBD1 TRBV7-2 ASSEDRGGEQY
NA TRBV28 ASSLGLDNYGYT
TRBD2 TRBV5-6 ASSGSGIRPDTQY
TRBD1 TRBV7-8 ASSLGDRGAYGYP
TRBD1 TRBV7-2 ASSLEGAHGALF
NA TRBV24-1 ATSLYEQY
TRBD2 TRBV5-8 ASSRPGTSGNNEQF
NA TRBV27 ASRNFAGTGGYT
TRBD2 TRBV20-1 SAESWGGEDTDTQY
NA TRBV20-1 SATTPRNGYEQY
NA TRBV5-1 ASLQSAGAQETQY
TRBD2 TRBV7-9 ASSPEVAGGQGETQY
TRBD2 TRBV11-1 ASSLGQGLAGGNEQY
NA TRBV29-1 SVDGANEKLF
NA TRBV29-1 SVEEWGADTQY
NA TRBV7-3 ASSQRGDPLSSEQF
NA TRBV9 ASSVGDGNTIY
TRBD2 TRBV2 ASSVTIAGDNQETQY
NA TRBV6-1 ASSESTGNQPQH
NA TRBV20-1 SAGPPQFTYNEQF
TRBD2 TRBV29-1 SVQRAGLYNEQF
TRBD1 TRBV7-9 ASSPTLQGWQY
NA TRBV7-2 ASSPLQRNTGELS
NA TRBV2 ASSAQAATNEKLF
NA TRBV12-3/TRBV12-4 ASRATGDYGYT
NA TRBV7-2 ASSLYRDNYGYT
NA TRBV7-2 ASSLMRDPNYGYP
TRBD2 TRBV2 ASSDSGGGETQY
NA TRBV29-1 SVMAEPTYERC
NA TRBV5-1 ASSSQGGNTEAF
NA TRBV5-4 ASSPGVRSNEKLF
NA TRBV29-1 SVEGEARNYGYT